This TCR beta chain was sequenced for a study of shared clonotypes between healthy human individuals. Study summary: Three plates each covered CD4 naive and memory; CD8 naive two, CD8 memory one. Notes on the study in general: Roughly 5% of naive CD4 clonotypes were common to a few donors.

Naivety among CD8 cells was defined by CD45RO negativity and positive CCR7 selection, thereby excluding terminally differentiated effector memory CD45RA+ cells. Donation came from healthy HIV-negative adults that had no recent acute infections or vaccinations. Libraries were prepared by immunoSEQ multiplex PCR; TCRdb keeps only in-frame clonotypes and omits some of them. The table includes 750,000 to 1,000,000 clones, almost 95% detected once. The ends were cut back, 2 bases at V and 4 bases at J, with 14 bases in the middle. Germline V lookup: CDR1 SEHNR, CDR2 FQNEAQ (reference sequence). The CDR3 length is 16 residues. This clone was recorded a few times. The antigen is unknown.

The clonotype originates from a man aged 25-40 years in good health. Material for sequencing was naive CD8+ T cells sorted from blood. The chain links TRBV7-9 to TRBJ2-2; no clear D. The CDR3 reads CASSLWVRGTTGELFF. The CDR3 DNA reads as TGTGCCAGCAGCTTATGGGTTCGCGGTACCACCGGGGAGCTGTTTTTT.